This TCR beta chain was retrieved from a study of blood T cell repertoires in COVID-19. Profiled with immunoSEQ multiplex PCR; TCRdb holds only in-frame clones, not every one. Here the sample spans about 170,000 clones, around 78% being singletons. Participants came from around 25 US areas, aged roughly 18 to 95 years. This CDR3 is 14 amino acids long. Trimming shortened V by 4 bases and J by 1 base, and 8 bases separated the two germline ends. The germline CDR1 and CDR2 sequences are MNHEY and SVGAGI. This chain joins TRBV6-5 and TRBJ2-1, with unresolved D. The TCR originated in a woman aged 45-60 years who had recovered from COVID-19. The sequencing sample was made of PBMCs or T cells enriched from blood (not recorded which). In DNA, the CDR3 is TGTGCCAGCAGTTTCATCGCGTCCTACAATGAGCAGTTCTTC. It translates to CASSFIASYNEQFF.